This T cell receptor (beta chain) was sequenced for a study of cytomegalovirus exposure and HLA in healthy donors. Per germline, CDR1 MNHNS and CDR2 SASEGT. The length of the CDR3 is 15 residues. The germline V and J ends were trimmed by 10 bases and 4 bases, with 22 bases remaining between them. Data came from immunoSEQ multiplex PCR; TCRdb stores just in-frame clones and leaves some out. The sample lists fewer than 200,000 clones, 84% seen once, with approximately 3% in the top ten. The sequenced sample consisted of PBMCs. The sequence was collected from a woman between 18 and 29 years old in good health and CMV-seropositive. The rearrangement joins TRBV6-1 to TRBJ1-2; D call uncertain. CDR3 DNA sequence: TGTGCCACCAGGTCCTTCGATTTCGGTTCCTATGGCTACACCTTC. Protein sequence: CATRSFDFGSYGYTF.